This TCR beta chain is drawn from a study of cytomegalovirus exposure and HLA in healthy donors. The CDR3 covers 16 residues. The V and J ends lost 4 bases and 0 bases, in that order; junction bases with no gene match: 7. CDR1 is MNHEY, CDR2 SVGAGI, per germline. 60 Vbeta and 13 Jbeta primers were used in PCR. Clones were read by immunoSEQ multiplex PCR, and TCRdb kept only the in-frame ones, dropping some. The sample holds more than 110,000 clones, about 82% seen once. This clone was recorded a few times. Healthy bone marrow donors made up the donors. The TCR originated in a man aged 30-40 years in good health and CMV-seronegative. The specimen sequenced was PBMCs. This rearrangement joins TRBV6-5 to TRBJ2-7; 9 nucleotides agree with TRBD2. CDR3 residues: CASSFDSGGSSYEQYF. The CDR3 DNA is TGTGCCAGCAGTTTCGATAGCGGGGGCTCCTCCTACGAGCAGTACTTC.